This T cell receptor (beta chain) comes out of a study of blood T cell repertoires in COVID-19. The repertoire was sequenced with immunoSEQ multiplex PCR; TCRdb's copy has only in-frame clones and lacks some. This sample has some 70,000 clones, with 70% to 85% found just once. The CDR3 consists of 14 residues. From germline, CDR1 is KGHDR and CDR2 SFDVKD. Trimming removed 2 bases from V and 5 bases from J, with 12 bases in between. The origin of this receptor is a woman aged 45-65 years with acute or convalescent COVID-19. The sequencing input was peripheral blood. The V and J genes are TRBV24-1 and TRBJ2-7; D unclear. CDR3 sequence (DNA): TGTGCCACCAGTGATTGGCCTAGATCCGACGAGCAGTACTTC. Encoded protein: CATSDWPRSDEQYF.